A single sample is the source of the 18 T cell receptor beta chains below, sequenced in a study of T cell responses to AZD1222 COVID-19 vaccine. Generated by immunoSEQ multiplex PCR, the TCRdb table keeps only in-frame clones and is missing some. This sample has about 97,000 clones, with approximately 90% found just once. The starting material was peripheral blood, obtained on day 0 of AZD1222 vaccination. All receptors come from an adult in good health.

V gene TRBV6-5 combines with J gene TRBJ2-5; the D gene is possibly TRBD1 (5 bases). Trimming removed 7 bases from V and 3 bases from J, with 15 bases in between. The germline CDR1 and CDR2 sequences are MNHEY and SVGAGI. CDR3 length: 14 residues. This CDR3 reads CASTQPLTEETQYF. In nucleotides, the CDR3 is TGTGCCAGCACCCAGCCTTTGACAGAAGAGACCCAGTACTTC.

The J gene is TRBJ2-2, the V gene TRBV4-3; D call uncertain. Deletions cut 3 bases from V and 0 bases from J, with 5 bases between. Germline V gene lookup returns CDR1 LGHNA and CDR2 YSLEER. The CDR3 is 14 residues long. CDR3 loop: CASSHYSNTGELFF. DNA for the CDR3: TGCGCCAGCAGCCATTATTCGAACACCGGGGAGCTGTTTTTT.

The chain combines TRBV27 with TRBJ1-1; D remains unclear. This CDR3 comprises 13 residues. The germline V gene has CDR1 MNHEY and CDR2 SMNVEV (reference sequence). The V gene lost 5 bases and the J gene lost 1 base, with 8 bases spanning the gap. The CDR3 region is CASSPMKNTEAFF. The DNA of the CDR3 is TGTGCCAGCAGTCCTATGAAGAACACTGAAGCTTTCTTT.

The chain combines TRBV18 with TRBJ1-6, with unresolved D. Germline V lookup: CDR1 KGHSH, CDR2 LQKENI. The CDR3 contains 13 residues. Trimming shortened V by 3 bases and J by 4 bases, and 4 bases separated the two germline ends. As DNA, the CDR3 is TGTGCCAGCTCACCCCAGTATAATTCACCCCTCCACTTT. Translating gives CASSPQYNSPLHF. Based on the CDR3 plus reference TRBV18 and TRBJ1-6, the full variable domain is NAGVMQNPRHLVRRRGQEARLRCSPMKGHSHVYWYRQLPEEGLKFMVYLQKENIIDESGMPKERFSAEFPKEGPSILRIQQVVRGDSAAYFCASSPQYNSPLHFGNGTRLTVT.

The chain combines TRBV28 with TRBJ1-2; 10 nucleotides line up with TRBD1. CDR1 and CDR2 from the germline V gene are MDHEN and SYDVKM. Trimming removed 7 bases from V and 8 bases from J; junction bases left unmatched: 16. The CDR3 has 16 amino acids. The CDR3 reads CASTETGGAGSLGYTF. For the CDR3, the DNA is TGTGCCAGCACCGAGACAGGGGGCGCCGGTTCATTGGGCTACACCTTC.

The chain joins TRBV19 to TRBJ2-5; 11 bases map to TRBD2. Germline trimming cut 3 bases from V and 5 bases from J; bases unmatched to any gene: 8. Germline loops: CDR1 LNHDA, CDR2 SQIVND (reference sequence). CDR3 length: 16 residues. The chain's CDR3 is CASSIGVAGGLETQYF. The DNA of the CDR3 is TGTGCCAGTAGTATTGGGGTAGCGGGAGGGCTTGAGACCCAGTACTTC.

The CDR3, as DNA: TGTGCCAGCAGTTTCCGACAGGGGAGGATAGGAGAGACCCAGTACTTC. Protein sequence: CASSFRQGRIGETQYF. V is TRBV28 and J is TRBJ2-5; 8 bases fit TRBD1. Trimming cost V 3 bases and J 4 bases; bases outside gene matches: 10. The CDR3 has 16 amino acids. Germline V lookup: CDR1 MDHEN, CDR2 SYDVKM.

This sequence joins TRBV7-9 and TRBJ1-5; D is unresolved. V lost 1 base and J 5 bases, leaving 6 bases between the germline ends. The CDR3 runs 13 residues. Germline V gene lookup returns CDR1 SEHNR and CDR2 FQNEAQ (reference sequence). This chain's CDR3 is CASSLGLDQPQHF. In DNA form, the CDR3 reads TGTGCCAGCAGCTTAGGACTTGATCAGCCCCAGCATTTT.

The V call is TRBV4-1, the J call TRBJ1-2; 7 bases match TRBD1. The CDR3 contains 17 residues. V shed 0 bases and J 4 bases; nucleotides not matched to a gene: 11. CDR1 and CDR2 from the germline V gene are MGHRA and YSYEKL. The CDR3 DNA reads TGCGCCAGCAGCCAAGATCCGGTCTTCAGGGGGGTCTATGGCTACACCTTC. It translates to CASSQDPVFRGVYGYTF.

V and J are TRBV9 and TRBJ2-1; TRBD2 matches 10 bases. This CDR3 contains 14 residues. Germline V CDR1 and CDR2: SGDLS, YYNGEE. V dropped 1 base and J dropped 9; count of bases not matched to a gene: 4. The CDR3 loop reads CASSVTSGKLEQFF. The CDR3 coding sequence is TGTGCCAGCAGCGTAACTAGCGGGAAGCTTGAGCAGTTCTTC.

Notes on this clone: Compared with germline, one end of the junction differs, possibly owing to a read error. The rearrangement links TRBV6-2 or TRBV6-3 to TRBJ2-1; 13 bases match TRBD2. Germline assignment: CDR1 MNHEY and CDR2 SVGEGT. The CDR3 is 12 residues long. The CDR3: CASSRLLAGGVF. The CDR3 region has the DNA TGTGCCAGCAGTCGGCTACTAGCGGGGGGGGTCTTC.

The CDR3 protein is CASRQGPRIGDEQFF. The CDR3 nucleotides are TGTGCCAGTCGACAGGGACCAAGGATCGGGGATGAGCAGTTCTTC. This chain links TRBV19 with TRBJ2-1; 7 positions match TRBD1. The CDR3 totals 15 residues. Germline CDR1 is LNHDA and CDR2 is SQIVND (reference sequence). The trim removed 8 bases at V and 8 bases at J, leaving 15 bases unmatched.

The V call is TRBV7-6, the J call TRBJ2-1; 10 nucleotides align to TRBD2. Per germline, CDR1 SGHVS and CDR2 FNYEAQ. The CDR3 covers 15 residues. The junction had 9 bases not matched to a gene; V was cut back by 5 bases and J by 8 bases. CDR3 protein: CASSVGSGGLDEQFF. For the CDR3, the DNA is TGTGCCAGCAGCGTGGGTAGCGGGGGGCTCGATGAGCAGTTCTTC. The full variable domain, completed using reference TRBV7-6 and TRBJ2-1, is GAGVSQSPRYKVTKRGQDVALRCDPISGHVSLYWYRQALGQGPEFLTYFNYEAQQDKSGLPNDRFSAERPEGSISTLTIQRTEQRDSAMYRCASSVGSGGLDEQFFGPGTRLTVL.

The chain has TRBV9 and TRBJ2-7; 9 positions agree with TRBD1. Germline V gives CDR1 SGDLS, CDR2 YYNGEE. The J segment lost 6 bases and the V segment lost 0 bases, leaving 7 bases of the junction unmatched. CDR3 size: 15 residues. The chain's CDR3 is CASSVAGTGIGEQYF. DNA of the CDR3: TGTGCCAGCAGCGTAGCAGGGACAGGGATCGGCGAGCAGTACTTC.

Here the CDR3 DNA reads TGTGCCAGCAGCTTACGTATGGGGGGCGCAGGTCAGCCCCAGCATTTT. Protein product: CASSLRMGGAGQPQHF. This chain uses TRBV7-2 with TRBJ1-5, with a possible D match to TRBD1 (6 bases). The CDR3 is 16 amino acids. Trimming took 2 bases from V and 6 from J, leaving 17 bases between them. Germline CDR1 is SGHTA and CDR2 is FQGNSA.

This chain joins TRBV4-2 and TRBJ2-3; D is unclear. Germline V CDR1 and CDR2: LGHNA, YNFKEQ. V was cut by 1 base and J by 8 bases, with 16 bases left in between. This CDR3 spans 15 amino acids. CDR3 DNA: TGTGCCAGCAGCCAAGGCGGAGAAACCCACGGTACGCAGTATTTT. Amino acids: CASSQGGETHGTQYF.

The chain couples TRBV5-1 to TRBJ2-1; D assignment may be TRBD1 or TRBD2 (5 bases each). Germline V lookup: CDR1 SGHRS, CDR2 YFSETQ. Trimming removed 0 bases from V and 4 bases from J, with 11 bases in between. The CDR3 runs 15 residues. The CDR3 DNA reads TGCGCCAGCAGCTTGGCGCCGGGGACGTACAATGAGCAGTTCTTC. Translation: CASSLAPGTYNEQFF.

The V and J genes are TRBV6-1 and TRBJ2-4, with D possibly being TRBD2 (6 bases). V was shortened by 3 bases and J by 0 bases, with 15 bases between the two germline ends. The CDR3 has 17 residues. CDR1 MNHNS and CDR2 SASEGT come from the germline V gene. CDR3 DNA sequence: TGTGCCAGCAGTGATCCCCGGGACTTGAAAGCCAAAAACATTCAGTACTTC. This sequence encodes CASSDPRDLKAKNIQYF.